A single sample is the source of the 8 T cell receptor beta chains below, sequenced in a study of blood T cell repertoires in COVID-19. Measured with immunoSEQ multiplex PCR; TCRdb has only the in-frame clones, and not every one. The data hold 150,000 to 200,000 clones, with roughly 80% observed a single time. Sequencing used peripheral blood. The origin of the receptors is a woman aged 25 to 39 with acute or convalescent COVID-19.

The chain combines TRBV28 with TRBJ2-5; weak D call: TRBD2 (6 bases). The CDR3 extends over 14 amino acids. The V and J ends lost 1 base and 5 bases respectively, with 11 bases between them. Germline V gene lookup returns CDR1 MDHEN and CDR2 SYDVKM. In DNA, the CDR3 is TGTGCCAGCAGTTTATCGGGAGTCGGGGAGACCCAGTACTTC. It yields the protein CASSLSGVGETQYF.

The CDR3 bases are TGTGCCAGCAGCTTTGGGACAGGGGGCCGATCCTACGAGCAGTACTTC. Encoded protein: CASSFGTGGRSYEQYF. The chain carries TRBV7-6 and TRBJ2-7, with 12 bases matching TRBD1. This CDR3 has 16 residues. Germline loops: CDR1 SGHVS, CDR2 FNYEAQ. Unmatched junction bases numbered 4, after V lost 3 bases and J lost 1 base.

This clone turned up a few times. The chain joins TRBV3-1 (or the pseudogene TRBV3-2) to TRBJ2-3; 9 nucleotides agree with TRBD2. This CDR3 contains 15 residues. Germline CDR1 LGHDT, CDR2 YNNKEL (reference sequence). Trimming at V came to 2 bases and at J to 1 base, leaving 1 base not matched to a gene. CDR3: CASSQRTSGTDTQYF. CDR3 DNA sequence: TGTGCCAGCAGCCAAAGGACTAGCGGCACAGATACGCAGTATTTT.

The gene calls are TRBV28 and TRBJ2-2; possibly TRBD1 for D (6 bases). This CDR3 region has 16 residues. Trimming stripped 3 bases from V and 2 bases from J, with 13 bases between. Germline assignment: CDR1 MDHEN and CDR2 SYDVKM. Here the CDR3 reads CASSLARGLNTGELFF. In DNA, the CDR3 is TGTGCCAGCAGTTTGGCCAGGGGTCTTAACACCGGGGAGCTGTTTTTT.

The CDR3 sequence is CASSLAGANEKLFF. CDR3 DNA: TGTGCCAGCAGTTTGGCAGGCGCGAATGAAAAACTGTTTTTT. This chain connects TRBV27 to TRBJ1-4; no definite D call. Deletions cut 3 bases from V and 5 bases from J, with 10 bases between. Germline CDR1 and CDR2: MNHEY and SMNVEV (reference sequence). The CDR3 contains 14 residues.

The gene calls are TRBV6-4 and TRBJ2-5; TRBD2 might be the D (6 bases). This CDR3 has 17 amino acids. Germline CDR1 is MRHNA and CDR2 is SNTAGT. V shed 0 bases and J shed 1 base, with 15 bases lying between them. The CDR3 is CASSDSRCGAFQETQYF. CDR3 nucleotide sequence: TGTGCCAGCAGTGACTCGAGGTGCGGGGCCTTCCAAGAGACCCAGTACTTC.

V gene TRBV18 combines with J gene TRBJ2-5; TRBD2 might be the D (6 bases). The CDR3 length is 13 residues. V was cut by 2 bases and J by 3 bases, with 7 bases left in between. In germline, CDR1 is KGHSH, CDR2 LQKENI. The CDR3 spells CASSPTGEETQYF. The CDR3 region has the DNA TGTGCCAGCTCACCAACGGGGGAAGAGACCCAGTACTTC.

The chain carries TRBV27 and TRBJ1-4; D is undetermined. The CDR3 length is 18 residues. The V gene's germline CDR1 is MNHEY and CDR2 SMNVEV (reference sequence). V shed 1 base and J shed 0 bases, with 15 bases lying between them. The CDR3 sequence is CASSLYGGVRATNEKLFF. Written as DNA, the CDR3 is TGTGCCAGCAGTTTATACGGCGGGGTAAGGGCAACTAATGAAAAACTGTTTTTT.